This T cell receptor beta chain is from a study of T cells after yellow fever vaccination. Study information: Fractions of low cell number were prepared using SMART-Seq v4 Ultra Low Input.

This clonotype was observed many times. Its antigen is not identified. Germline CDR1 reads LGHNA; CDR2 reads YSLEER. Trimming removed 0 bases at V and 1 base at J, with 4 bases between. The CDR3 loop spans 15 amino acids. From the 5' RACE reads, TCRdb called clonotypes with MiXCR, one entry per CDR3 protein. The sample carries some 350,000 distinct CDR3 sequences, around a tenth recorded once. Findings of the study overall: Bulk-population clonotypes that are abundant could appear as contaminants in FACS-sorted repertoires. A large majority of primary-vaccination clones showed up again after the booster (roughly 96% CD4, almost 90% CD8).

This rearrangement joins TRBV4-3 to TRBJ2-6; no reliable D call. The starting material was PBMCs, obtained on the day of the first yellow fever vaccination. The clonotype comes from a man aged 18 to 29 who received the YFV17D yellow fever vaccine. The CDR3 is CASSQERSGANVLTF. DNA of the CDR3: TGCGCCAGCAGCCAAGAGAGGTCTGGGGCCAACGTCCTGACTTTC.